The present TCR beta chain was sequenced within a study of blood T cell repertoires in COVID-19. The overall study: From the United States, Italy and Spain came samples of acute and convalescent COVID-19.

Study processing details: The assay estimated nucleated cells by amplifying reference gene primers. Method: immunoSEQ multiplex PCR; TCRdb's copy keeps in-frame clones and lacks some. V, J and clone size are those of that table, while D and trimming were read from the DNA. The sample lists about 290,000 clones, 85% occurring once. The ends were cut back, 2 bases at V and 2 bases at J, with 8 bases in the middle. This CDR3 region has 14 residues. Germline assignment: CDR1 SGHTA and CDR2 FQGTGA. The specimen was peripheral blood. The receptor's source is a woman between 45 and 60 years old with active or convalescent COVID-19. V usage is TRBV7-3 and J usage is TRBJ2-3; tentative D call: TRBD1 (6 bases). In nucleotides, the CDR3 is TGTGCCAGCAGCTTAGACAGGAACACAGATACGCAGTATTTT. Translated, it gives CASSLDRNTDTQYF.